This TCR beta chain emerged from a study of blood T cell repertoires in COVID-19. Study background: Material from acute and convalescent COVID-19 was sourced from the United States, Italy and Spain. PBMCs, B-cell-depleted T cells, or T cells provided the cDNA or gDNA that made up the material.

In the source study's methods: Reference gene primer amplification yielded estimated nucleated cell counts. The table came from immunoSEQ multiplex PCR; TCRdb's copy has only in-frame clones and leaves some out. The V and J calls and clone size were taken over from that table, and D and trimming were inferred from the DNA. The sample comprises more than 110,000 clones, around 88% of which are singletons, and less than 3% rests with the top ten. V trimming: 6 bases; J trimming: 5 bases; junction bases outside the gene matches: 11. This CDR3 is 16 amino acids long. Germline V gene sequence: CDR1 MDHEN, CDR2 SYDVKM.

This chain links TRBV28 with TRBJ2-5; 11 bases map to TRBD2. This TCR came from a man aged 60 to 69 with active or convalescent COVID-19. Sequencing used peripheral blood. The CDR3 loop is CASSRQLAGGWETQYF. In DNA, the CDR3 is TGTGCCAGCAGCCGACAGCTAGCGGGGGGTTGGGAGACCCAGTACTTC. Together with reference TRBV28 and TRBJ2-5, the CDR3 gives the full variable domain: DVKVTQSSRYLVKRTGEKVFLECVQDMDHENMFWYRQDPGLGLRLIYFSYDVKMKEKGDIPEGYSVSREKKERFSLILESASTNQTSMYLCASSRQLAGGWETQYFGPGTRLLVL.